One and the same sample provided the 10 T cell receptor beta chains below, sequenced in a study of blood T cell repertoires in COVID-19. Using immunoSEQ multiplex PCR, the repertoire was profiled, and TCRdb retains in-frame clones only, with some absent. In the table there are 350,000 to 400,000 clones, approximately 84% of which are singletons. Material: PBMCs or T cells enriched from blood (not recorded which). The receptors stem from a woman in her thirties who had recovered from COVID-19.

J is TRBJ2-7 and V is TRBV6-5; 8 nucleotides align to TRBD2. There are 15 residues in the CDR3. The germline V gene encodes CDR1 MNHEY and CDR2 SVGAGI. V shed 6 bases and J 5 bases; nucleotides not matched to a gene: 12. The CDR3 region is CASSPPVAGIHEQYF. The CDR3 DNA reads as TGTGCCAGCAGCCCCCCAGTAGCGGGAATCCACGAGCAGTACTTC.

The gene calls are TRBV29-1 and TRBJ2-1, with 7 bases fitting TRBD2. Unmatched junction bases numbered 4, after V lost 2 bases and J lost 6 bases. In germline, CDR1 is SQVTM, CDR2 ANQGSEA. There are 13 residues in the CDR3. CDR3 nucleotides: TGCAGCGTTGAATTAGGCGGGGGCAATGAGCAGTTCTTC. It specifies CSVELGGGNEQFF.

This chain uses TRBV5-4 with TRBJ2-4, with TRBD2 as a possible D gene (5 bases). CDR1 and CDR2 (germline): SGHNT, YYREEE (reference sequence). The CDR3 runs 14 residues. V lost 4 bases and J lost 4, with 12 bases in between. The CDR3 bases are TGTGCCAGCAGCCAAACCGGGGATAAAAACATTCAGTACTTC. Residues: CASSQTGDKNIQYF.

The gene calls are TRBV9 and TRBJ2-3, with a tentative D call TRBD2 (6 bases). Between the trimmed V and J ends, which lost 6 bases and 3 bases, there was a span of 14 bases. Germline assignment: CDR1 SGDLS and CDR2 YYNGEE. The CDR3 runs 14 residues. CDR3 residues: CASKSGLITDTQYF. The CDR3 bases are TGTGCCAGCAAGTCGGGACTTATAACAGATACGCAGTATTTT.

This sequence joins TRBV6-5 and TRBJ1-2, with unresolved D. This CDR3 is 14 amino acids long. Germline V gives CDR1 MNHEY, CDR2 SVGAGI. V was pared by 0 bases and J by 4 bases, with 9 bases between. The CDR3 coding sequence is TGTGCCAGCAGTTACTCGCTGGGCCTCTATGGCTACACCTTC. This sequence encodes CASSYSLGLYGYTF.

The V gene is TRBV3-1 (or the pseudogene TRBV3-2), the J gene TRBJ2-4; D is perhaps TRBD1 (6 bases). Trimming removed 2 bases at V and 0 bases at J, with 11 bases between. The CDR3 loop spans 16 amino acids. CDR1 and CDR2 from the germline V gene are LGHDT and YNNKEL (reference sequence). The CDR3 here is CASSQMQGLAKNIQYF. DNA for the CDR3: TGTGCCAGCAGCCAAATGCAGGGGCTAGCCAAAAACATTCAGTACTTC.

The gene calls are TRBV5-5 and TRBJ2-7; 11 positions agree with TRBD2. This CDR3 has 15 amino acids. Unmatched junction bases numbered 3, after V lost 4 bases and J lost 0 bases. Germline assignment: CDR1 SGHKS and CDR2 YYEKEE (reference sequence). DNA of the CDR3: TGTGCCAGCAGCCTAGCGGGAGGTGACTCCTACGAGCAGTACTTC. Its protein product is CASSLAGGDSYEQYF. Variable domain in full (rest from reference TRBV5-5 and TRBJ2-7): DAGVTQSPTHLIKTRGQQVTLRCSPISGHKSVSWYQQVLGQGPQFIFQYYEKEERGRGNFPDRFSARQFPNYSSELNVNALLLGDSALYLCASSLAGGDSYEQYFGPGTRLTVT.

V usage is TRBV15 and J usage is TRBJ1-3; D is unresolved. V lost 2 bases, J lost 6 bases, and 17 bases lay in between. The V gene's germline CDR1 is LNHNV and CDR2 YYDKDF (reference sequence). The CDR3 has 16 amino acids. CDR3 in amino acids: CATSRPPRELENTIYF. As DNA, the CDR3 is TGTGCCACCAGCAGACCGCCCCGGGAATTAGAAAACACCATATATTTT.

V usage is TRBV3-1 (or the pseudogene TRBV3-2) and J usage is TRBJ1-2, with D hard to call. Trimming cost V 1 base and J 2 bases, with 8 bases left between them. CDR3 size: 14 residues. Germline CDR1 LGHDT, CDR2 YNNKEL (reference sequence). Here the CDR3 reads CASSQVPENYGYTF. In nucleotides, the CDR3 is TGTGCCAGCAGCCAAGTTCCAGAAAACTATGGCTACACCTTC.

This rearrangement joins TRBV6-5 to TRBJ1-1; 9 bases match TRBD1. Unmatched junction bases numbered 2, after V lost 5 bases and J lost 1 base. There are 14 residues in the CDR3. Germline loops: CDR1 MNHEY, CDR2 SVGAGI. The CDR3 loop is CASSKTGGNTEAFF. CDR3 nucleotide sequence: TGTGCCAGCAGTAAGACAGGGGGGAACACTGAAGCTTTCTTT.